This passage covers 27 T cell receptor beta chains from one sample sequenced in a study of early T cells in non-severe SARS-CoV-2 infection. TCRdb ran MiXCR on the 5' RACE reads and lists one entry per CDR3 protein. The top ten hold less than 4% of the sample, which has about 26,000 distinct CDR3 sequences, approximately 5.1% seen once. Sequencing was carried out using whole blood. Receptor source: an adult who was a healthcare worker with PCR-confirmed SARS-CoV-2 infection or an uninfected control (not recorded which).

The sample holds many counts of this clonotype. The rearrangement uses TRBV20-1 and TRBJ2-5; D gene uncertain. Germline V lookup: CDR1 DFQATT, CDR2 SNEGSKA (reference sequence). This CDR3 comprises 10 residues. The V end was cut by 2 bases, the J end by 5 bases, with 3 bases between. DNA for the CDR3: TGCAGTGCTAGAAGGGAGACCCAGTACTTC. Amino acids: CSARRETQYF.

At least ten counts were recorded for this clonotype. This rearrangement joins TRBV30 to TRBJ2-1, with D hard to call. Deletions cut 2 bases from V and 6 bases from J, with 2 bases between. The CDR3 runs to 10 residues. The germline V gene encodes CDR1 GTSNPN and CDR2 SVGIG (reference sequence). The CDR3 region is CAWSINEQFF. The DNA for the CDR3 is TGTGCCTGGAGTATCAATGAGCAGTTCTTC.

This clonotype was counted ten times or more. The chain recombines TRBV6-1 with TRBJ2-1; the D is unclear. Trimming took 5 bases from V and 2 from J, leaving 7 bases between them. The CDR3 has 13 residues. Germline CDR1 is MNHNS and CDR2 is SASEGT. This chain's CDR3 is CASSHETYNEQFF. In DNA, the CDR3 is TGTGCCAGCAGTCACGAAACCTACAATGAGCAGTTCTTC.

This clonotype was counted ten times or more. The rearrangement uses TRBV20-1 and TRBJ1-3; 10 nucleotides agree with TRBD1. The length of the CDR3 is 13 residues. Losses at the gene ends were 5 bases for V and 7 bases for J; bases not matched to a gene: 5. Per germline, CDR1 DFQATT and CDR2 SNEGSKA (reference sequence). The CDR3 spells CSAQDRGRNTIYF. In nucleotides, the CDR3 is TGCAGTGCTCAGGACAGGGGGAGGAACACCATATATTTT.

This clonotype has ten or more counts. V is TRBV10-3 and J is TRBJ2-5; D is uncertain. The CDR3 length is 13 residues. The germline V and J ends were trimmed by 2 bases and 2 bases, with 6 bases remaining between them. The germline V gene has CDR1 ENHRY and CDR2 SYGVKD. DNA for the CDR3: TGTGCCATCAGTGAGCCGAGGCAAGAGACCCAGTACTTC. This encodes CAISEPRQETQYF.

This clonotype showed up many times. V gene TRBV7-9 combines with J gene TRBJ2-1; 8 bases line up with TRBD2. V shed 5 bases, J shed 0 bases, and the junction held 6 bases outside the gene matches. CDR3 length: 16 residues. CDR1 SEHNR and CDR2 FQNEAQ come from the germline V gene (reference sequence). The CDR3 reads CASSPRGGSSYNEQFF. DNA of the CDR3: TGTGCCAGCAGCCCACGCGGGGGGAGCTCCTACAATGAGCAGTTCTTC. Using reference TRBV7-9 and TRBJ2-1 for the parts outside the CDR3, the full variable domain is DTGVSQNPRHKITKRGQNVTFRCDPISEHNRLYWYRQTLGQGPEFLTYFQNEAQLEKSRLLSDRFSAERPKGSFSTLEIQRTEQGDSAMYLCASSPRGGSSYNEQFFGPGTRLTVL.

The table lists this clonotype with many counts. This chain links TRBV14 with TRBJ2-7, with D possibly TRBD1 on 5 matching bases. Germline CDR1 SGHDN, CDR2 FVKESK. The CDR3 runs 17 residues. Deletions cut 0 bases from V and 2 bases from J, with 17 bases between. CDR3 bases: TGTGCCAGCAGCCAAGATACTTATGGGGCTAGGACCTACGAGCAGTACTTC. The encoded protein is CASSQDTYGARTYEQYF.

This clonotype was observed at least ten times. V and J are TRBV18 and TRBJ2-5; no firm D call. V was cut by 2 bases and J by 3 bases, with 1 base left in between. Germline-derived CDR1 and CDR2 are KGHSH and LQKENI. The CDR3 is 11 amino acids. CDR3 nucleotide sequence: TGTGCCAGCTCACCAGAAGAGACCCAGTACTTC. It yields the protein CASSPEETQYF.

This clonotype was seen ten or more times. The V and J genes are TRBV30 and TRBJ1-5, with 10 bases lining up with TRBD1. This CDR3 region has 14 residues. Looked up from germline, CDR1 is GTSNPN and CDR2 is SVGIG (reference sequence). The CDR3 sequence: CAKLTGGADQPQHF. The DNA of the CDR3 is TGTGCGAAATTGACAGGGGGCGCAGATCAGCCCCAGCATTTT.

This clonotype has at least ten counts. V gene TRBV9 combines with J gene TRBJ1-6, with a weak D call TRBD1 (6 bases). Deletions cut 4 bases from V and 7 bases from J, with 18 bases between. The CDR3 is 16 residues long. Germline CDR1 reads SGDLS; CDR2 reads YYNGEE. The CDR3 region has the DNA TGTGCCAGCAGCCCCGGCGGGTCCAGGGGAAATTCACCCCTCCACTTT. This codes for CASSPGGSRGNSPLHF.

The sample holds many counts of this clonotype. The rearrangement joins TRBV9 to TRBJ1-1; D ambiguous. The CDR3 is 14 amino acids. From germline, CDR1 is SGDLS and CDR2 YYNGEE. V was clipped by 0 bases and J by 6 bases, with 12 bases between them. The CDR3 here is CASSVAGLSPEAFF. Written as DNA, the CDR3 is TGTGCCAGCAGCGTAGCCGGGCTAAGCCCTGAAGCTTTCTTT.

Many counts were recorded for this clonotype. The chain links TRBV5-4 to TRBJ1-6; D unclear. The CDR3 totals 16 residues. The germline V gene has CDR1 SGHNT and CDR2 YYREEE (reference sequence). Trimming shortened V by 2 bases and J by 6 bases, and 15 bases separated the two germline ends. In DNA form, the CDR3 reads TGTGCCAGCAGCTTTTATCCCCCAGGCGCTAATTCACCCCTCCACTTT. Protein: CASSFYPPGANSPLHF.

This clonotype has more than one count but fewer than ten. The rearrangement uses TRBV7-2 and TRBJ2-7, with TRBD2 identical over 11 bases. Losses at the gene ends were 4 bases for V and 3 bases for J; bases not matched to a gene: 11. The CDR3 length is 17 residues. CDR1 and CDR2 (germline): SGHTA, FQGNSA. The CDR3 protein is CASSSPKTSGGIYEQYF. Written as DNA, the CDR3 is TGTGCCAGCAGCTCACCAAAAACTAGCGGGGGAATCTACGAGCAGTACTTC.

This clonotype was picked up many times. V and J are TRBV9 and TRBJ1-1; no clear D. Trimming pared 0 bases from V and 6 bases from J, leaving 12 bases between. Germline-derived CDR1 and CDR2 are SGDLS and YYNGEE. This CDR3 region has 14 residues. DNA of the CDR3: TGTGCCAGCAGCGTAGGGGTAGGAGTAGCTGAAGCTTTCTTT. As protein: CASSVGVGVAEAFF.

This clonotype has at least ten counts. The V gene is TRBV11-2, the J gene TRBJ2-5; the D is unclear. The V end lost 4 bases, the J end lost 4 bases, and 4 bases lay between the germline ends. There are 11 residues in the CDR3. The germline CDR1 and CDR2 sequences are SGHAT and FQNNGV. DNA of the CDR3: TGTGCCAGCAGCTGGGGAGAGACCCAGTACTTC. Translated: CASSWGETQYF. The variable domain in full, completed from reference TRBV11-2 and TRBJ2-5, reads EAGVAQSPRYKIIEKRQSVAFWCNPISGHATLYWYQQILGQGPKLLIQFQNNGVVDDSQLPKDRFSAERLKGVDSTLKIQPAKLEDSAVYLCASSWGETQYFGPGTRLLVL.

This clonotype was seen ten or more times. The chain employs TRBV27 and TRBJ1-1; D is unresolved. The V gene's germline CDR1 is MNHEY and CDR2 SMNVEV (reference sequence). V lost 6 bases, J lost 5 bases, and 13 bases lay in between. The CDR3 has 13 residues. Here the CDR3 reads CASSGGRWTEAFF. The CDR3 DNA is TGTGCCAGCAGCGGAGGTAGGTGGACTGAAGCTTTCTTT.

The chain has TRBV6-6 and TRBJ2-7; D is ambiguous. Germline CDR1 and CDR2: MNHNY and SVGAGI (reference sequence). There are 13 residues in the CDR3. The ends were cut back, 0 bases at V and 6 bases at J, with 9 bases in the middle. Here the CDR3 reads CASSYSTVSEQYF. The CDR3 DNA is TGTGCCAGCAGTTACTCGACGGTCAGCGAGCAGTACTTC.

This clonotype was recorded many times. The J gene is TRBJ1-1, the V gene TRBV7-9; TRBD1 aligns across 7 bases. Germline values: CDR1 SEHNR, CDR2 FQNEAQ (reference sequence). The CDR3 is made up of 14 amino acids. With 5 bases clipped from V and 4 bases from J, the junction kept 7 bases outside the gene matches. The DNA for the CDR3 is TGTGCCAGCAGCAGACAGGGCGGCAGCACTGAAGCTTTCTTT. Residues: CASSRQGGSTEAFF.

The rearrangement joins TRBV27 to TRBJ2-3, with D possibly being TRBD2 (7 bases). Germline values: CDR1 MNHEY, CDR2 SMNVEV (reference sequence). The CDR3 consists of 17 residues. V lost 2 bases, J lost 0 bases, and 15 bases lay in between. CDR3 sequence reads: CASSLAGAPTSTDTQYF. The CDR3 DNA follows: TGTGCCAGCAGTTTAGCGGGGGCCCCTACTAGCACAGATACGCAGTATTTT.

This clonotype was counted many times. V usage is TRBV7-9 and J usage is TRBJ2-3, with a weak D call TRBD2 (5 bases). The CDR3 consists of 13 residues. The V gene's germline CDR1 is SEHNR and CDR2 FQNEAQ (reference sequence). V was shortened by 5 bases and J by 2 bases, with 8 bases between the two germline ends. CDR3: CASSPGNTDTQYF. The CDR3 nucleotides read TGTGCCAGCAGCCCGGGAAACACAGATACGCAGTATTTT. Complete variable domain (other parts from reference TRBV7-9 and TRBJ2-3): DTGVSQNPRHKITKRGQNVTFRCDPISEHNRLYWYRQTLGQGPEFLTYFQNEAQLEKSRLLSDRFSAERPKGSFSTLEIQRTEQGDSAMYLCASSPGNTDTQYFGPGTRLTVL.

This clonotype was recorded at least ten times. CDR3 residues: CASSAGTGWRGTDTQYF. CDR3 DNA: TGTGCCAGCAGCGCGGGGACAGGGTGGCGGGGCACAGATACGCAGTATTTT. The J gene is TRBJ2-3, the V gene TRBV2; TRBD1 matches 9 bases. Germline V gene data show CDR1 as SNHLY and CDR2 as FYNNEI. Losses at the gene ends were 6 bases for V and 1 base for J; bases not matched to a gene: 11. The CDR3 runs 17 residues.

This clonotype was detected many times. The chain combines TRBV7-9 with TRBJ1-1; 8 nucleotides match TRBD1. V gave up 5 bases and J gave up 1 base; unmatched junction bases: 6. The CDR3 is 15 residues long. Germline values: CDR1 SEHNR, CDR2 FQNEAQ (reference sequence). The CDR3 DNA is TGTGCCAGCAGCCCTGGACAGGGTTGGAACACTGAAGCTTTCTTT. It is translated as CASSPGQGWNTEAFF.

There are many counts of this clonotype. This chain connects TRBV7-2 to TRBJ2-7, with D possibly matching TRBD1 (6 bases). Germline V gene data show CDR1 as SGHTA and CDR2 as FQGNSA. V shed 5 bases and J shed 7 bases, with 15 bases lying between them. The CDR3 totals 13 residues. The CDR3 bases are TGTGCCAGCAGCCCCCGGACAGAGGGTGAGCAGTACTTC. Its protein is CASSPRTEGEQYF.

This clonotype was counted at least ten times. The chain couples TRBV9 to TRBJ2-2, with D possibly being TRBD1 or TRBD2 (6 bases each). Trimming left V 6 bases short and J 3 bases short, with 15 bases between. The germline V gene encodes CDR1 SGDLS and CDR2 YYNGEE. CDR3 length: 15 amino acids. CDR3 sequence: CASTLRGEDTGELFF. The CDR3 DNA is TGTGCCAGCACCCTTAGGGGGGAGGACACCGGGGAGCTGTTTTTT.

Ten or more counts support this clonotype. The rearrangement uses TRBV3-1 and TRBJ1-1, with 7 bases identical to TRBD1. This CDR3 is 16 amino acids long. CDR1 and CDR2 (germline): LGHDT, YNNKEL (reference sequence). J was trimmed by 1 base and V by 1 base; bases with no gene match: 6. The CDR3 is CASSQGARGQNTEAFF. CDR3 DNA: TGTGCCAGCAGCCAAGGGGCTAGGGGGCAGAACACTGAAGCTTTCTTT.

This clonotype appeared a few times. The rearrangement joins TRBV7-8 to TRBJ2-7; TRBD1 agrees at 7 bases. Trimming removed 5 bases from V and 3 bases from J; junction bases left unmatched: 7. CDR1 and CDR2 (germline): SGHVS, FQNEAQ. CDR3 length equals 14 residues. DNA for the CDR3: TGTGCCAGCAGCCCCCTCGACAGGGACTACGAGCAGTACTTC. This codes for CASSPLDRDYEQYF.

Ten or more counts support this clonotype. The rearrangement uses TRBV11-2 and TRBJ2-1, with TRBD2 identical over 8 bases. Germline V gene sequence: CDR1 SGHAT, CDR2 FQNNGV. CDR3 length: 18 amino acids. V shed 0 bases, J shed 2 bases, and the junction held 9 bases outside the gene matches. This CDR3 reads CASSLDPRGLEAYNEQFF. The CDR3 region has the DNA TGTGCCAGCAGCTTAGATCCTCGGGGACTAGAGGCCTACAATGAGCAGTTCTTC.